These 2 T cell receptor beta chains share one sample of origin, sequenced in a study of human T cells and chemical hapten exposure. MiXCR, applied by TCRdb to the RACE reads, yields one record per CDR3 protein. The data contain tens of thousands of distinct CDR3 sequences, 10% of them singletons. The time point denotes: patch test 1, 2 weeks after DPC sensitization. Treatment here: therapeutic diphenylcyclopropenone sensitization with weekly scalp DPC. The material was whole blood, obtained in connection with sensitization to the hapten diphenylcyclopropenone (DPC). The receptors shown here come from a man aged 40-49 years with alopecia areata. Some clones in this sample may be carry-over from other donors' samples.

In this sample, this clonotype turned up a few times. The rearrangement links TRBV30 to TRBJ2-5; the D gene is possibly TRBD2 (6 bases). Trimming removed 2 bases at V and 5 bases at J, with 18 bases between. CDR1 GTSNPN and CDR2 SVGIG come from the germline V gene (reference sequence). This CDR3 comprises 15 residues. Here the CDR3 DNA reads TGTGCCTGGAGTCAGAGCGGGTCCGCTCGGGAGACCCAGTACTTC. It is translated as CAWSQSGSARETQYF.

This chain links TRBV9 with TRBJ2-2; possibly TRBD2 for D (6 bases). Germline CDR1 SGDLS, CDR2 YYNGEE. The CDR3 spans 16 residues. V shed 0 bases and J shed 4 bases, with 13 bases lying between them. The CDR3 protein is CASSVEVSGVTGELFF. CDR3 nucleotides: TGTGCCAGCAGCGTAGAGGTTAGCGGAGTCACCGGGGAGCTGTTTTTT. Using reference TRBV9 and TRBJ2-2 for the parts outside the CDR3, the full variable domain is DSGVTQTPKHLITATGQRVTLRCSPRSGDLSVYWYQQSLDQGLQFLIQYYNGEERAKGNILERFSAQQFPDLHSELNLSSLELGDSALYFCASSVEVSGVTGELFFGEGSRLTVL.